A single sample is the source of the 6 T cell receptor beta chains below, sequenced in a study of T cell responses to AZD1222 COVID-19 vaccine. Generated by immunoSEQ multiplex PCR, the TCRdb table keeps only in-frame clones and is missing some. The table records about 150,000 clones, roughly 92% of them present only once. The specimen was peripheral blood, collected on day 0 of AZD1222 vaccination. The receptors were gathered from an adult in good health.

The chain is built from TRBV7-8 and TRBJ2-1; D is uncertain. The CDR3 loop spans 15 amino acids. In germline, CDR1 is SGHVS, CDR2 FQNEAQ. Trimming removed 1 base at V and 5 bases at J, with 12 bases between. The DNA of the CDR3 is TGTGCCAGCAGCTTAGGGGTATTGACCCACAATGAGCAGTTCTTC. It specifies CASSLGVLTHNEQFF.

The rearrangement uses TRBV5-4 and TRBJ1-4, with D hard to call. CDR3 size: 16 residues. V gave up 4 bases and J gave up 4 bases, with 17 bases separating them. Germline V lookup: CDR1 SGHNT, CDR2 YYREEE (reference sequence). In DNA form, the CDR3 reads TGTGCCAGCAGCGCAAACCCGGCAGGAGGTAATGAAAAACTGTTTTTT. Amino acids: CASSANPAGGNEKLFF.

The V and J genes are TRBV27 and TRBJ2-7, with D possibly matching TRBD1 (6 bases). CDR3 length: 17 amino acids. CDR1 is MNHEY, CDR2 SMNVEV, per germline (reference sequence). The germline V and J ends were trimmed by 6 bases and 7 bases, with 28 bases remaining between them. The CDR3 is CASSPEIDRHKWREQYF. CDR3 coding DNA: TGTGCCAGCAGCCCCGAGATTGACAGGCACAAGTGGCGAGAGCAGTACTTC.

As DNA, the CDR3 is TGTGCCAGCAGGGGGACTCTAGGGGGTAATTCACCCCTCCACTTT. Protein: CASRGTLGGNSPLHF. This rearrangement joins TRBV6-5 to TRBJ1-6; D possibly corresponds to TRBD1 (6 bases). In germline, CDR1 is MNHEY, CDR2 SVGAGI. The V end was cut by 6 bases, the J end by 6 bases, with 15 bases between. The CDR3 runs to 15 residues.

The chain joins TRBV19 to TRBJ2-7; 10 bases agree with TRBD2. Unmatched junction bases numbered 17, after V lost 4 bases and J lost 5 bases. This CDR3 has 18 amino acids. The germline CDR1 and CDR2 sequences are LNHDA and SQIVND (reference sequence). The DNA of the CDR3 is TGTGCCAGTAGTAAGCCGACAACTTCTAGCGGGAGTAAAAACGAGCAGTACTTC. It yields the protein CASSKPTTSSGSKNEQYF.

The V and J genes are TRBV9 and TRBJ2-4; 7 nucleotides align to TRBD1. Looked up from germline, CDR1 is SGDLS and CDR2 is YYNGEE. The CDR3 has 15 amino acids. The J segment lost 5 bases and the V segment lost 0 bases, leaving 5 bases of the junction unmatched. The CDR3 sequence is CASSVGDGTENIQYF. Written as DNA, the CDR3 is TGTGCCAGCAGCGTAGGGGACGGGACAGAAAACATTCAGTACTTC.